The clone carrying this TCR beta chain occurred a few times. TCRdb re-derived calls from the 5' RACE reads in MiXCR, one entry per CDR3 protein. Here the sample spans 200,000 to 250,000 distinct CDR3 sequences, roughly a tenth being singletons. The data stem from a study of CD8 T cells in ankylosing spondylitis. Germline V lookup: CDR1 LGHDT, CDR2 YNNKEL (reference sequence). V lost 0 bases to trimming and J lost 5 bases, with 10 bases between them. CDR3 length: 14 residues. The sample was blood, either unsorted or a sorted T cell fraction (not recorded which). The clonotype comes from a male donor with ankylosing spondylitis or in good health (not recorded which). This sequence joins TRBV3-1 and TRBJ1-1, with D perhaps matching TRBD1 (5 bases). The CDR3: CASSQDPEGTEAFF. DNA of the CDR3: TGTGCCAGCAGCCAAGATCCCGAGGGGACTGAAGCTTTCTTT.